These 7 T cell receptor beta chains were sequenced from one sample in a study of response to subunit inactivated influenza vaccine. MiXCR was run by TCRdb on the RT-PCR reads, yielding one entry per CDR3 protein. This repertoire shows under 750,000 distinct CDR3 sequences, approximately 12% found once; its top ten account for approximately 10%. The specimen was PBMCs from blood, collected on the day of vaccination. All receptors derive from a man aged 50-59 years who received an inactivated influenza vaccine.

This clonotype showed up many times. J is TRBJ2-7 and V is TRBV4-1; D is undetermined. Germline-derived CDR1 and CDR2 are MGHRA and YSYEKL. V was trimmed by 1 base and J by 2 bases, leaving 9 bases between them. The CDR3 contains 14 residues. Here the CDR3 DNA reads TGCGCCAGCAGCCAAGTTAGGGCAGCCTACGAGCAGTACTTC. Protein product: CASSQVRAAYEQYF.

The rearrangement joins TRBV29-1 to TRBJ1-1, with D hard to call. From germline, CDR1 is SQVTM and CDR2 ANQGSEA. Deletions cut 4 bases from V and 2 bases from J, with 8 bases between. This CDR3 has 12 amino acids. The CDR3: CSVGPGNTEAFF. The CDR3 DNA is TGCAGCGTTGGACCGGGTAACACTGAAGCTTTCTTT.

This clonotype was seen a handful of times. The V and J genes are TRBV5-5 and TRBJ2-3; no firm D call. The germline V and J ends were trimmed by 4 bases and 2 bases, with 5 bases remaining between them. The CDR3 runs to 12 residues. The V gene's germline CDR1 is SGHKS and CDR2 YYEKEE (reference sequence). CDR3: CASSVYTDTQYF. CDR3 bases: TGTGCCAGCAGCGTCTACACAGATACGCAGTATTTT.

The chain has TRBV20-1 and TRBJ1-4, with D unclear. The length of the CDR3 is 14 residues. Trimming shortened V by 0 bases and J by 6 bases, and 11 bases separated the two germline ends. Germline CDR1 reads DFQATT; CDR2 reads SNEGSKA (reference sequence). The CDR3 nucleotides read TGCAGTGCTAGAGAGGGCAGGTTTGATGAAAAACTGTTTTTT. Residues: CSAREGRFDEKLFF.

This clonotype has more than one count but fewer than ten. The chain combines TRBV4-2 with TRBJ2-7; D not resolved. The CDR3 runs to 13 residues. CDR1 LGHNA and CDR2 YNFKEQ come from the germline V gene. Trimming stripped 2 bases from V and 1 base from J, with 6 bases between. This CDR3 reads CASSQLGSYEQYF. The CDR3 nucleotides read TGTGCCAGCAGCCAACTAGGATCCTACGAGCAGTACTTC.

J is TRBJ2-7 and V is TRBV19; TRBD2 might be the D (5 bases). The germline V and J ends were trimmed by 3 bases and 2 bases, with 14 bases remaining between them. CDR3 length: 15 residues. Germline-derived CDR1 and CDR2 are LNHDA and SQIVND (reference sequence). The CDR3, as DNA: TGTGCCAGTAGTATGGGAGTTGTCGGTACCTACGAGCAGTACTTC. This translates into CASSMGVVGTYEQYF.

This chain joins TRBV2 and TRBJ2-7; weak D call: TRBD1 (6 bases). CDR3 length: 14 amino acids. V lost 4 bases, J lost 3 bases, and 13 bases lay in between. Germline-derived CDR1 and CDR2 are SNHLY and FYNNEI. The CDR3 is CASSVQGMNYEQYF. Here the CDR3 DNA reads TGTGCCAGCAGTGTACAGGGCATGAACTACGAGCAGTACTTC.